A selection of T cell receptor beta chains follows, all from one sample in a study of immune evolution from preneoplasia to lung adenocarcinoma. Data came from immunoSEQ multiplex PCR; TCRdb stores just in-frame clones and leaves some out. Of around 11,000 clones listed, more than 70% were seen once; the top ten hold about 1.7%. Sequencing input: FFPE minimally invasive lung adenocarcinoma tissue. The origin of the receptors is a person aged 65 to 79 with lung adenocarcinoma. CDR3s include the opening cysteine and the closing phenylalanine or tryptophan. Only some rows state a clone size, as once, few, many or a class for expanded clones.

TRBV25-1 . CASSESKGATTEAFF
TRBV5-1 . CASSLASGGLNTEAFF
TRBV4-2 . CASTRAGGPGELFF
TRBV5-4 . CASSFGLMGEGNYGYTF
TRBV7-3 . CASSLWPSGGSSYNEQFF
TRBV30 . CAWNAGPGNTIYF
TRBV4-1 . CASSQVHYNEQFF
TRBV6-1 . CASSVQGTEAFF
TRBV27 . CASSKGEGRVYGYTF
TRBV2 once CASVRQGRTGELFF
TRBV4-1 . CASSQHLLRVGTGELFF
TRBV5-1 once CASSFGGLGEKLFF
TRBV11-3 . CASSLNGLTDNEQFF
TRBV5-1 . CASRGEETQYF
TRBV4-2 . CASSQGTGGVGYTF
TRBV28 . CASAGPYNEQFF
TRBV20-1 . CSALTKETQYF
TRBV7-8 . CASSLREENYGYTF
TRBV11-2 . CASSPLWRDNYGYTF
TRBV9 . CASSPPPGQGGETQYF
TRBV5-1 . CASSLEKDPNEKLFF
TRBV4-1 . CASSQVGANVLTF
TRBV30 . CAWSVDSNTEAFF
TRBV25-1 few CASSESGGWTEAFF
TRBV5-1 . CASSSTGDPYEQYF
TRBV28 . CASYHDYEQYF
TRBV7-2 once CASSLARQGTLNTEAFF